The text below deals with one TCR beta chain. Its antigen target is currently unknown. No base quality values were provided; no much bigger clone lies one nucleotide off. This specimen comes from a study of response to subunit inactivated influenza vaccine (dated by TCRdb to between 2018 and 2020). Regarding the complete study: Deep quantitative profiling of the T cell receptor repertoire was used in the study to follow responses to a trivalent subunit inactivated influenza vaccine. Broad study findings and their caveats: The authors suggested that each seasonal influenza vaccination may recruit only a limited number of new T cells.

The method behind the library was RT-PCR. The sequencer was an Illumina HiSeq 2500. TCRdb applied fastp at Q25 and MiXCR to the public reads, then kept only in-frame beta chains. Every CDR3 protein is listed once, alongside the most common genes and DNA of its rows. Within this sample are hundreds of thousands of distinct CDR3 sequences, with approximately 14% of them counted one time only. Under 14% of the sample goes to the ten largest clones. Inclusive of the bounding cysteine and phenylalanine, the CDR3 is 15 residues long. Here the CDR3 DNA is all that survives: 45 bases in frame from base 1. Trimming accounts for 7 bases at V and 5 bases at J, while the number of junction bases matched to no gene is 9. CDR1 is given as SGHVS and CDR2 as FQNEAQ, both from the germline V gene.

In this chain, TRBV7-8 is recombined with TRBJ2-2, with 8 bases aligning to TRBD2. The specimen comprised PBMCs from blood, sampled roughly 12 days after vaccination. The TCR sequence derives from a man aged 50-60 years who received an inactivated influenza vaccine. Donor details come from another sample of the same person, matched by shared clones. CDR3 region: CASTPGVAGTGELFF. The DNA reads TGTGCCAGCACCCCTGGAGTAGCGGGAACCGGGGAGCTGTTTTTT.